The entry that follows covers one T cell receptor beta chain sequence. No cognate antigen has been identified for it. Base quality data are lacking; no much larger clone is found one base away. The data derive from a study of T cell responses to AZD1222 COVID-19 vaccine (TCRdb year 2021). Some background on the complete study: TCR sequencing was performed for approximately 240 trial participants, of whom approximately 200 were given two doses of AZD1222 and some 25 were given two doses of MenACWY control vaccine. Trial participants were enrolled by age into 18-55, 56-69 and 70-plus year subgroups, with approximately 150, 30 and 60 TCR-sequenced participants respectively. Beyond this particular receptor, the publication reports: The 56-69-year group was small, and its depth increase did not reach significance, likely because of low power. Vaccine-associated CD4 TCRs spanned the whole spike protein, with dominant responses in regions 160-218 and 743-854. Epitopes outside the regions mutated in the B.1.351 and B.1.1.7 variants were reportedly recognized by nearly half of the unique spike-specific TCRs. After two AZD1222 doses, spike-specific TCR breadth and depth were significantly higher than at day 0 and than in MenACWY recipients. Only five or six AZD1222 recipients were SARS-CoV-2 seropositive at baseline, limiting conclusions about previously exposed vaccinees. No day 14 peak-response samples were available, so repertoires were characterized only after the peak T cell response. Participants were mostly white British, with more females than males. The authors suggested clonal diversity may have been underestimated.

What this sample's time point label stands for: baseline before first vaccination. Per the publication, the treatment or condition label means: meningococcal conjugate vaccine given as trial control. Samples from vaccinated people were obtained from the UK trials COV001 and COV002, which included a single-blind randomized controlled phase 2/3 trial of AZD1222 (ChAdOx1 nCoV-19) in healthy adults. For TCRbeta chain sequencing, PBMC samples from trial participants were taken at day 0 and at day 28 after the second dose. The CDR3 regions of human TCRbeta chains were analyzed by immunosequencing. The study's own analysis went as follows. TCRs in the repertoires were compared against a reference library of SARS-CoV-2-specific TCRs that had been generated with the MIRA antigen-specificity platform. Breadth was defined as the fraction of unique TCRs that were SARS-CoV-2-associated. Depth was defined as the fraction of total T cells that were SARS-CoV-2-associated. Using the MIRA data, every spike-specific TCR was mapped to the spike region that the TCR reacted to and assigned to either a CD4 or a CD8 class. Log10-transformed breadth and depth values were compared by one-way ANOVA with Sidak's multiple comparisons tests. The source is immuneACCESS, and TCRdb retained only in-frame sequences with V and J called. Part of the clones is not carried over; for the studies checked, unresolved V genes explain less than half of this, and the remainder is unexplained. Clonal size and the V and J genes are those of that table, whereas D and trimming came from the DNA. In this sample the table shows some 80,000 clones, around 90% of which occur a single time. Roughly 5% of the sample belongs to the ten largest clones.

Cut back by 3 bases and 3 bases, the V and J ends lie 8 bases apart. CDR1 LNHDA and CDR2 SQIVND are derived from the germline V gene (reference sequence). Its CDR3 holds 13 amino acids, cysteine through phenylalanine. Of all the DNA, just the CDR3 is kept, 39 bases in frame from base 1. The origin of this receptor is an adult in good health. This specimen was peripheral blood, taken on day 0 of MenACWY control vaccination. The chain is assembled from TRBV19 and TRBJ1-1, with the D gene uncertain. This receptor has the CDR3 CASSISVYTEAFF. The sequenced DNA is TGTGCCAGTAGTATCTCAGTCTACACTGAAGCTTTCTTT.